Reported below is one T cell receptor (beta chain). This CDR3 has 19 residues. The germline V and J ends were trimmed by 1 base and 1 base, with 21 bases remaining between them. Per the germline V gene, CDR1 is LGHNT and CDR2 is FRNRAP. The entry originates in a study of T cell responses to AZD1222 COVID-19 vaccine. Sequencing was performed with immunoSEQ multiplex PCR; in TCRdb, only in-frame clones are kept and a portion is missing. The repertoire holds 90,000 to 110,000 clones, with 88% as singletons. The rearrangement joins TRBV12-5 to TRBJ2-3; the D gene could be TRBD1 or TRBD2 (5 bases each). The receptor was isolated from an adult in good health. The source was peripheral blood, collected on day 0 of MenACWY control vaccination. CDR3 protein: CASGLGYRSDMRGTDTQYF. The CDR3 nucleotides are TGTGCTAGTGGTTTGGGCTACAGGTCAGATATGAGGGGCACAGATACGCAGTATTTT.